This TCR beta chain was captured in a study of blood T cells in healthy people across ages. Study-wide findings and caveats: Unsorted PBMCs blocked a conclusive comparison of naive and antigen-experienced cells.

Per the germline V gene, CDR1 is SEHNR and CDR2 is FQNEAQ (reference sequence). With V trimmed by 5 bases and J by 10 bases, 8 bases remained unmatched. This CDR3 has 13 amino acids. Comments on this clonotype: Its antigen is undetermined.

Through a sample-barcoded 5' primer and a J-beta primer mix, a second PCR was run for roughly 7 to 11 cycles. Sequencing recovered at least 3 million CDR3-containing paired-end reads from each sample. Using its own MiXCR run on the 5' RACE reads, TCRdb lists one record per CDR3 protein. In the table there are 800,000 or so distinct CDR3 sequences, approximately 67% of which are singletons. Sequenced material: blood. V and J are TRBV7-9 and TRBJ1-5, with 7 bases identical to TRBD1. This TCR was recovered from a man aged 30 to 39 in good health. CDR3 DNA: TGTGCCAGCAGCGTCGGGCAGGGGGGACCCCAGCATTTT. Its protein is CASSVGQGGPQHF.